The 31 T cell receptor beta chains in this list originate from one sample, sequenced in a study of T cells in women clearing cervical HPV infection. The method was immunoSEQ multiplex PCR; TCRdb's version includes in-frame clones alone and lacks a portion of them. The sample spans 40,000 or so clones; the ten largest clones claim around 6.4%. Material for sequencing was blood buffy coat. Receptor source: a woman between 18 and 70 years old with a cervical HPV16 infection that either progressed to CIN3+ or cleared (not recorded which).

As to this clone: The read gets to within 3 residues of the CDR3 end, and the germline J gene fills in the rest. V and J are TRBV6-2 or TRBV6-3 and TRBJ2-3, with a weak D call TRBD1 (5 bases). The CDR3 loop spans 15 amino acids. The V gene's germline CDR1 is MNHEY and CDR2 SVGEGT. CDR3 in amino acids: CASSTDRTYLETQYF. The part of the CDR3 DNA that was read is TGTGCCAGCAGCACCGACAGAACCTATTTAGAGACG.

Points on this clone: The read comes to an end 3 residues before the CDR3 does, leaving the germline J gene to fill in the end. This chain uses TRBV19 with TRBJ1-2, with D tentatively TRBD1 (5 bases). Germline lookup yields CDR1 LNHDA and CDR2 SQIVND (reference sequence). CDR3 length equals 16 residues. Partial CDR3 DNA: TGTGCCAGTAGTACGACTAGCGGGGGGGTTTACAATGAC. Translated, it gives CASSTTSGGVYND. The whole CDR3 protein is CASSTTSGGVYNDYTF.

Details on this clone: The read falls 3 residues short of the CDR3 end, and the missing part is taken from the germline J gene. V and J are TRBV20-1 and TRBJ1-3, with 9 bases lining up with TRBD1. Germline V lookup: CDR1 DFQATT, CDR2 SNEGSKA (reference sequence). CDR3 size: 14 residues. The V and J ends lost 6 bases and 4 bases, in that order; junction bases with no gene match: 7. The CDR3 is CSATGTGSGNTIYF. The DNA read from the CDR3 is TGCAGTGCCACCGGGACAGGGTCAGGAAACACC.

A note on this clone: Read coverage stops 3 residues before the CDR3 terminus; the germline J gene supplies the remainder. This chain connects TRBV6-1 to TRBJ2-3; D is ambiguous. The CDR3 runs 13 residues. Germline V gene data show CDR1 as MNHNS and CDR2 as SASEGT. Partial CDR3 DNA: TGTGCCAGCAGTGAGGCTACAGATCAGCCG. This encodes CASSEATDQP. The full CDR3 sequence reads CASSEATDQPQYF.

The CDR3 reads CASSGETAGQGLRYTF. The CDR3 DNA, read in part, is TGTGCCAGCAGTGGCGAGACAGCCGGACAGGGGCTCCGC. The chain links TRBV2 to TRBJ1-2, with 9 bases that match TRBD1. The CDR3 end lies 3 residues beyond the end of the read and is filled in from the germline J gene. CDR3 length: 16 residues. Germline-derived CDR1 and CDR2 are SNHLY and FYNNEI. The full variable domain, completed using reference TRBV2 and TRBJ1-2, is EPEVTQTPSHQVTQMGQEVILRCVPISNHLYFYWYRQILGQKVEFLVSFYNNEISEKSEIFDDQFSVERPDGSNFTLKIRSTKLEDSAMYFCASSGETAGQGLRYTFGSGTRLTVV.

About this clone itself: The sequenced fragment ends 3 residues before the CDR3 boundary, so the rest is inferred from the germline J gene. The chain joins TRBV10-3 to TRBJ2-7; 9 nucleotides line up with TRBD1. The CDR3 extends over 13 amino acids. Germline lookup yields CDR1 ENHRY and CDR2 SYGVKD. V lost 10 bases to trimming and J lost 2 bases; unmatched junction nucleotides: 6. CDR3 DNA, as far as it was read: TGTGCCACCTCCGGGACAGGGCCCTACGAG. It codes for CATSGTGPYE. The whole CDR3 sequence reads CATSGTGPYEQYF.

Of note for this clone: The read terminates 3 residues ahead of where the CDR3 ends, so the germline J gene completes it. The chain employs TRBV12-3 or TRBV12-4 and TRBJ2-2; no clear D. Trimming removed 3 bases from V and 1 base from J, with 12 bases in between. The length of the CDR3 is 16 residues. The DNA read from the CDR3 is TGTGCCAGCAGTTTTCGAGGCAGCGTGAACACCGGGGAG. As protein: CASSFRGSVNTGE. The full CDR3 protein reads CASSFRGSVNTGELFF.

Turning to this clone: The read ends 3 residues early relative to the CDR3; the germline J gene fills the gap. The rearrangement joins TRBV7-2 to TRBJ1-2; D remains unclear. CDR1 is SGHTA, CDR2 FQGNSA, per germline. The CDR3 covers 15 residues. CDR3 sequence: CASSRSGSSYNDYTF. The sequenced part of the CDR3 DNA is TGTGCCAGCAGCCGAAGCGGGAGCTCCTACAATGAC.

On this clone: Read coverage stops 3 residues before the CDR3 terminus; the germline J gene supplies the remainder. The chain carries TRBV2 and TRBJ2-5; a weak D match, TRBD2 (5 bases). Germline values: CDR1 SNHLY, CDR2 FYNNEI. This CDR3 is 11 amino acids long. The V end was cut by 9 bases, the J end by 6 bases, with 11 bases between. The CDR3 spells CASGSGKTQYF. CDR3 DNA, as far as it was read: TGTGCCAGTGGGTCGGGGAAGACC.

A word on this clone: Read data end 3 residues before the CDR3 end; the end is taken from the germline J gene. The rearrangement uses TRBV12-3 or TRBV12-4 and TRBJ1-1, with D possibly matching TRBD1 (6 bases). The CDR3 extends over 13 amino acids. V dropped 2 bases and J dropped 4 bases, with 8 bases sitting between them. This chain's CDR3 is CASSLRGSTEAFF. CDR3 DNA, as far as it was read: TGTGCCAGCAGTTTAAGGGGGAGCACTGAA.

With respect to this clone: With the read ending 3 residues before the CDR3 end, the germline J gene is used to fill in that end. The chain couples TRBV19 to TRBJ1-2, with D possibly being TRBD1 (5 bases). CDR3 length equals 15 residues. Germline V CDR1 and CDR2: LNHDA, SQIVND (reference sequence). This chain's CDR3 is CASTRSGGSYNDYTF. The sequenced part of the CDR3 DNA is TGTGCCAGTACCCGATCGGGGGGATCCTACAATGAC.

Details on this clone: The sequenced fragment ends 3 residues before the CDR3 boundary, so the rest is inferred from the germline J gene. The J gene is TRBJ1-1, the V gene TRBV28; a possible D gene is TRBD1 (6 bases). This CDR3 contains 15 residues. In germline, CDR1 is MDHEN, CDR2 SYDVKM. Trimming left V 6 bases short and J 5 bases short, with 19 bases between. CDR3 sequence reads: CASSPTGTTGTEAFF. Incomplete CDR3 DNA: TGTGCCAGCAGCCCTACAGGGACGACGGGTACTGAA.

Comment on this clone: The read falls 3 residues short of the CDR3 end, and the missing part is taken from the germline J gene. The rearrangement uses TRBV7-9 and TRBJ2-7; TRBD1 aligns across 8 bases. After removal of 5 bases from V and 5 bases from J, the junction contained 11 bases not matched to a gene. Per the germline V gene, CDR1 is SEHNR and CDR2 is FQNEAQ (reference sequence). The CDR3 covers 15 residues. CDR3 region: CASSARDRLLNEQYF. CDR3 bases read: TGTGCCAGCAGCGCCCGGGACAGGCTCTTGAACGAG.

The DNA read from the CDR3 is TGTGCCAGTAGTCCCCAGGGGACAGCCTACGGG. Its translation: CASSPQGTAYG. The entire CDR3 protein reads CASSPQGTAYGYTF. This sequence joins TRBV19 and TRBJ1-2; 7 bases map to TRBD1. The read comes to an end 3 residues before the CDR3 does, leaving the germline J gene to fill in the end. The germline V gene has CDR1 LNHDA and CDR2 SQIVND (reference sequence). There are 14 residues in the CDR3.

About this clone: The CDR3 is cut off 3 residues early in the read; its end comes from the germline J gene. The chain joins TRBV6-2 or TRBV6-3 to TRBJ2-6; 10 bases agree with TRBD2. Per germline, CDR1 MNHEY and CDR2 SVGEGT. Trimming took 9 bases from V and 0 from J; bases not matched to a gene: 5. The CDR3 is made up of 16 amino acids. Incomplete CDR3 DNA: TGTGCCAGTAAGCGGGAGGGCGTCTCTGGGGCCAACGTC. Translated: CASKREGVSGANV. The CDR3 as a whole reads CASKREGVSGANVLTF.

Comments on this clone: The sequenced fragment ends 3 residues before the CDR3 boundary, so the rest is inferred from the germline J gene. This chain uses TRBV5-1 with TRBJ1-2, with TRBD1 identical over 7 bases. The CDR3 sequence is 14 residues long. Germline CDR1 reads SGHRS; CDR2 reads YFSETQ. The DNA read from the CDR3 is TGCGCCAGCAGCTCGCAGGGGGGTACAGATACC. Residues: CASSSQGGTDT. The CDR3 as a whole reads CASSSQGGTDTYTF.

As to this clone: The DNA ends 3 residues before the CDR3 does, and the rest of the CDR3 is filled in from the germline J gene. The chain employs TRBV5-1 and TRBJ2-3; TRBD2 matches 10 bases. Per the germline V gene, CDR1 is SGHRS and CDR2 is YFSETQ. V gave up 0 bases and J gave up 3 bases; unmatched junction bases: 1. CDR3 length: 15 amino acids. The part of the CDR3 DNA that was read is TGCGCCAGCAGCTTGGGGACTAGCGGAACAGATACG. It encodes CASSLGTSGTDT. The CDR3, in full, reads CASSLGTSGTDTQYF.

As regards this clone: Read coverage stops 3 residues before the CDR3 terminus; the germline J gene supplies the remainder. The chain recombines TRBV5-1 with TRBJ1-6, with 7 nucleotides matching TRBD1. V shed 4 bases, J shed 5 bases, and the junction held 6 bases outside the gene matches. Per germline, CDR1 SGHRS and CDR2 YFSETQ. The CDR3 sequence is 15 residues long. This CDR3 is CASSLGTANNSPLHF. The sequenced part of the CDR3 DNA is TGCGCCAGCAGCCTTGGGACAGCCAATAATTCACCC.

Comments on this clone: The read comes to an end 3 residues before the CDR3 does, leaving the germline J gene to fill in the end. The chain is built from TRBV7-2 and TRBJ2-7; maybe TRBD1 (5 bases). In germline, CDR1 is SGHTA, CDR2 FQGNSA. This CDR3 spans 14 amino acids. V shed 2 bases and J shed 6 bases, with 14 bases lying between them. CDR3 residues: CASSLYTGSAEQYF. CDR3 DNA (partial): TGTGCCAGCAGCTTATATACAGGATCGGCCGAG.

Worth noting for this clone: With the read ending 3 residues before the CDR3 end, the germline J gene is used to fill in that end. V usage is TRBV7-6 and J usage is TRBJ1-3; TRBD1 agrees at 9 bases. The CDR3 is made up of 15 amino acids. The germline gives CDR1 SGHVS, CDR2 FNYEAQ. Losses at the gene ends were 4 bases for V and 4 bases for J; bases not matched to a gene: 5. The sequenced CDR3 bases are TGTGCCAGCAGCTCGGGACAGGGTGGCGGAAACACC. Protein sequence: CASSSGQGGGNT. The CDR3 in its entirety is CASSSGQGGGNTIYF.

In regard to this clone: The missing CDR3 end, 3 residues past where the read stops, is filled in from the germline J gene. This chain connects TRBV7-9 to TRBJ2-5; D remains unclear. The CDR3 is 14 residues long. The germline gives CDR1 SEHNR, CDR2 FQNEAQ (reference sequence). CDR3 bases read: TGTGCCAGCAGCTTAGCAGGGTCAGGAGATACC. Translation: CASSLAGSGDT. The complete CDR3 protein is CASSLAGSGDTQYF.

Turning to this clone: The DNA ends 3 residues before the CDR3 does, and the rest of the CDR3 is filled in from the germline J gene. The genes are TRBV23-1 and TRBJ1-5, with 9 bases that match TRBD1. TRBV23-1 is known as an ORF, though its function is uncertain. The V segment lost 4 bases and the J segment 0 bases; nucleotides outside the gene matches: 13. The length of the CDR3 is 19 residues. CDR3 DNA, as far as it was read: TGCGCCAGCAGTCCCACCCGGGACAGGGAGGTTCATAGCAATCAGCCC. Protein: CASSPTRDREVHSNQP. Given in full, the CDR3 is CASSPTRDREVHSNQPQHF.

This chain's CDR3 is CASSPGEYTDTQYF. The CDR3 DNA, read in part, is TGCGCCAGCAGCCCCGGGGAATACACAGATACG. The V gene is TRBV5-1, the J gene TRBJ2-3; maybe TRBD2 (5 bases). The read ends 3 residues shy of where the CDR3 ends; the end is completed using the germline J gene. Germline loops: CDR1 SGHRS, CDR2 YFSETQ. V gave up 4 bases and J gave up 2 bases, with 11 bases separating them. The CDR3 runs 14 residues.

Comments on this clone: The CDR3 is cut off 3 residues early in the read; its end comes from the germline J gene. The chain recombines TRBV2 with TRBJ2-3; 8 positions match TRBD2. Germline trimming cut 10 bases from V and 6 bases from J; bases unmatched to any gene: 6. This CDR3 region has 12 residues. The germline gives CDR1 SNHLY, CDR2 FYNNEI. The CDR3 loop reads CATITGGDTQYF. The sequenced CDR3 bases are TGTGCCACCATCACGGGGGGGGATACG.

Points on this clone: With the read ending 3 residues before the CDR3 end, the germline J gene is used to fill in that end. The chain has TRBV28 and TRBJ2-5; 8 bases are shared with TRBD2. CDR1 and CDR2 (germline): MDHEN, SYDVKM. Trimming at V came to 5 bases and at J to 2 bases, leaving 10 bases not matched to a gene. The CDR3 length is 16 residues. CDR3 DNA, as far as it was read: TGTGCCAGCAGTACGACCGAGACTAGCGATCAAGAGACC. Protein: CASSTTETSDQET. From start to end, the CDR3 is CASSTTETSDQETQYF.

With respect to this clone: The CDR3 extends 3 residues past the end of the read, so its final part is completed from the germline J gene. The chain uses TRBV5-1 and TRBJ1-1, with TRBD1 as a possible D gene (6 bases). The CDR3 has 17 residues. V shed 4 bases and J shed 3 bases, with 22 bases lying between them. In germline, CDR1 is SGHRS, CDR2 YFSETQ. CDR3 sequence reads: CASSPIQGSSIHTEAFF. CDR3 DNA (partial): TGCGCCAGCAGCCCCATTCAGGGGTCATCTATCCACACTGAA.

As for this clone: At one end, the junction sequence differs from germline, possibly due to a read error. The read terminates 3 residues before the CDR3 end, so the remaining end is supplied by the germline J gene. The rearrangement joins TRBV4-2 to TRBJ1-3, with 8 nucleotides matching TRBD1. The germline CDR1 and CDR2 sequences are LGHNA and YNFKEQ. The CDR3 spans 15 residues. CDR3 sequence: CASSRVTGAGNTIYF. The CDR3 DNA, read in part, is TGCGCCAGCAGCCGGGTGACAGGGGCCGGAAACACC.

Comment on this clone: The read stops 3 residues short of the end of the CDR3; the missing end is completed from the germline J gene. V and J are TRBV7-9 and TRBJ1-1, with 8 bases identical to TRBD1. The CDR3 sequence is 14 residues long. Germline values: CDR1 SEHNR, CDR2 FQNEAQ (reference sequence). CDR3 sequence: CASSQDRAQETAFF. The sequenced CDR3 bases are TGTGCCAGCAGCCAGGACAGGGCCCAAGAGACC.

Of note for this clone: The CDR3 end lies 3 residues beyond the end of the read and is filled in from the germline J gene. V and J are TRBV5-1 and TRBJ1-1; D gene unclear. Trimming pared 5 bases from V and 1 base from J, leaving 6 bases between. The CDR3 is 12 amino acids. CDR1 is SGHRS, CDR2 YFSETQ, per germline. The part of the CDR3 DNA that was read is TGCGCCAGCAGTAACGGGAACACTGAA. It yields the protein CASSNGNTE. The whole CDR3 is CASSNGNTEAFF.

Note on this clone: The CDR3 end is not reached by the read, which stops 3 residues before it; the germline J gene fills it in. The chain uses TRBV19 and TRBJ2-7, with D perhaps matching TRBD1 (5 bases). V lost 4 bases and J 3 bases, leaving 13 bases between the germline ends. CDR1 and CDR2 (germline): LNHDA, SQIVND (reference sequence). The CDR3 runs 14 residues. The CDR3 is CASSTAWGNYEQYF. CDR3 DNA, as far as it was read: TGTGCCAGTAGTACAGCTTGGGGCAACTACGAG.

As to this clone: The read ends 3 residues shy of where the CDR3 ends; the end is completed using the germline J gene. The chain employs TRBV2 and TRBJ1-2, with D hard to call. CDR1 and CDR2 from the germline V gene are SNHLY and FYNNEI. The CDR3 length is 12 residues. CDR3 protein: CASSDYFYDYTF. The sequenced part of the CDR3 DNA is TGTGCCAGCAGTGATTACTTCTACGAC.